This T cell receptor (beta chain) was found in a study of cytomegalovirus exposure and HLA in healthy donors. Comment on this clone: As yet, its antigen is unknown.

The CDR3 extends over 13 amino acids. V was shortened by 2 bases and J by 8 bases, with 12 bases between the two germline ends. Germline V gene sequence: CDR1 LGHNA, CDR2 YNFKEQ. Study-level points and caveats: A link between a missense DCLRE1C variant and TCR beta V- and J-gene trimming emerged from a later analysis. TRBV6-2, TRBV6-3 and other indistinguishable V segments were excluded.

PCR amplification relied on 60 Vbeta primers (plus 13 Jbeta primers). Assay: immunoSEQ multiplex PCR; the TCRdb copy retains only in-frame clones and omits some. The table has 65,000 to 95,000 clones, approximately 79% seen once. At collection, donors were nominally healthy, but unrecorded immune exposures were probable. Sequences were obtained from PBMCs. V gene TRBV4-2 combines with J gene TRBJ1-2, with TRBD1 as a possible D gene (5 bases). The receptor was derived from a man in his thirties or forties in good health and CMV-seronegative. CDR3 bases: TGTGCCAGCAGCCAAATGGGAGGGGAAGGCTACACCTTC. It translates to CASSQMGGEGYTF.